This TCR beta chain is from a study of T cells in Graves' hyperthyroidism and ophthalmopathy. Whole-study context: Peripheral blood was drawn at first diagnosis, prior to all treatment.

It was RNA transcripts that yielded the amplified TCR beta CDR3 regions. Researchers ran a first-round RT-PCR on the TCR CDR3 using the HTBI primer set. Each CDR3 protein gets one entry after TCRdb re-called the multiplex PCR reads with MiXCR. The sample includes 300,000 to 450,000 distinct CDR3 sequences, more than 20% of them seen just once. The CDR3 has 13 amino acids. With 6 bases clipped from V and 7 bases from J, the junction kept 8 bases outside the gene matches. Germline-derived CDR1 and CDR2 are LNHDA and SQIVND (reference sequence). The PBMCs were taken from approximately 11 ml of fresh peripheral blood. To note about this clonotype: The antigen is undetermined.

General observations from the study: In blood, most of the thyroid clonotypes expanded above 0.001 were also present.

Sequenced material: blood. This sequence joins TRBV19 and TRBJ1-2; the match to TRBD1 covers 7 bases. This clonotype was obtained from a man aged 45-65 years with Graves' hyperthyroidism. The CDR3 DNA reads TGTGCCAGTAGGCGACAGGGACCCCCTGGCTACACCTTC. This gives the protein CASRRQGPPGYTF.